This TCR beta chain appears in the sequencing data of a study of T cells after yellow fever vaccination (dated by TCRdb to the late 2010s). Broadly, across the study: The SMART-Seq v4 Ultra Low Input RNA kit was used to prepare libraries from fractions with low cell numbers. To follow T-cell clones before and after both primary and booster YFV17D yellow fever vaccination, bulk TCR alpha and beta repertoires underwent longitudinal sequencing. Bulk PBMC replicates and cell subsets were isolated from blood drawn at multiple timepoints before and after both primary and secondary immunization. Two healthy male donors made up the cohort, one aged 18 to 30 years and the other aged 30 to 40 years. The full study reports these points: Computational filtering was required because FACS-sorted repertoires could contain abundant contaminating clonotypes from the bulk population. The secondary T-cell response was weaker than the primary response but faster, peaking on day 5 instead of day 15. A small fraction of clonotypes appeared in both the CD4 and CD8 compartments, likely as a result of convergent recombination. After the booster, most clones that had expanded after primary vaccination were detected again (nearly 97% of CD4 and around nine tenths of CD8), suggesting broad maintenance of memory. Because the study included only a couple of donors, the extent to which the findings can be generalized is limited.

Here V drops 1 base and J drops 3 bases, and the junction holds 3 bases not matched to any gene. Reading the germline V gene gives CDR1 SGHDN and CDR2 FVKESK. The CDR3 covers 15 residues, taking in both the cysteine and the phenylalanine. Left in the record is the CDR3 DNA by itself, 45 bases read in frame from the first base. TCR cDNA was synthesized by 5'RACE template switching, through which a universal primer site and unique molecular identifiers were introduced. Priming of cDNA synthesis was performed from both the TCR alpha and TCR beta constant segments. Library amplification involved two PCR steps, and the second step added sample barcodes and sequencing adapters. Libraries were sequenced on Illumina HiSeq 2500 (2x100 bp) or NovaSeq (2x150 bp). The authors' pipeline ran thus. Demultiplexing of reads and collapsing into UMI consensus sequences were performed with MIGEC, and V(D)J alignment was carried out with MiXCR. Vaccine-responding clonotypes were identified with edgeR using replicate PBMC samples, with FDR below 0.01 and a log2 fold change above 5 up to day 15 being required. Each bulk clonotype was labeled CD4 or CD8 based on which sequenced repertoire, CD4 or CD8, contained the clonotype at higher abundance. The public sequencing data were trimmed at Q25 with fastp and processed into clonotypes with MiXCR by TCRdb, which kept only in-frame beta chains. When rows share a CDR3 protein, they turn into one entry using the most common DNA and genes. The V and J calls, along with clone size, are taken from TCRdb and not from the paper's own processing. Counted in this sample were roughly 500,000 distinct CDR3 sequences; around 21% of them appeared once. Together, the top ten hold about 13% of the sample.

What the treatment or condition label conveys for this sample: live attenuated yellow fever vaccine strain. At each blood-draw timepoint, two biological replicates of bulk PBMCs were obtained. PBMCs were isolated from peripheral blood using a standard Ficoll-Paque protocol. RNA was extracted with TriZol from bulk PBMCs, CD4 and CD8 fractions, and dextramer-positive and dextramer-negative fractions. For this clonotype: This receptor's antigen is unknown. Per-base quality was not reported, and no clone a single base away is much larger than it.

This chain joins TRBV14 to TRBJ2-1; 7 nucleotides in the junction match TRBD2. The sequence came from a man aged 25 to 45 who received the YFV17D yellow fever vaccine. Source: PBMCs, taken 15 days after the yellow fever booster vaccination. The DNA is as follows: TGTGCCAGCAGCCAAGGCGGGAGAGACTACAATGAGCAGTTCTTC. This is translated as CASSQGGRDYNEQFF.